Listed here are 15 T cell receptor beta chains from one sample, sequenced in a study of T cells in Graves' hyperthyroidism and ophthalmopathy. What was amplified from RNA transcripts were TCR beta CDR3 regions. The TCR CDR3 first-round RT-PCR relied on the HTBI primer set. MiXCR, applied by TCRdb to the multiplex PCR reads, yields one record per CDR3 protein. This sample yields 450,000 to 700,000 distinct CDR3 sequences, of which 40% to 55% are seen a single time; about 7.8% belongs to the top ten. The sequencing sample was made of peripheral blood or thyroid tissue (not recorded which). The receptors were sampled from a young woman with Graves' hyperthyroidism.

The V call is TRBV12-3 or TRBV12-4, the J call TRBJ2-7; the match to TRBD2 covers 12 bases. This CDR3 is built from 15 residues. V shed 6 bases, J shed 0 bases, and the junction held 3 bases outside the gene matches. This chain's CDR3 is CASRRTSGISYEQYF. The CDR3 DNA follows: TGTGCCAGCAGACGGACTAGCGGGATCTCCTACGAGCAGTACTTC.

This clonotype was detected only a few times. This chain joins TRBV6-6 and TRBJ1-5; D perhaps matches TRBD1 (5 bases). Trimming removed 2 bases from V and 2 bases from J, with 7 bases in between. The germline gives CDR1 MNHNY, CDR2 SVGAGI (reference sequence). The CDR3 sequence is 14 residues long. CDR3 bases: TGTGCCAGCAGTTACCAGGGAGGCAATCAGCCCCAGCATTTT. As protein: CASSYQGGNQPQHF.

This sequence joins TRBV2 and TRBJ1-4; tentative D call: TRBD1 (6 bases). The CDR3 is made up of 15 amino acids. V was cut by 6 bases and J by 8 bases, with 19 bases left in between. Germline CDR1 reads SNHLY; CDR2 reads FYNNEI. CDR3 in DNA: TGTGCCAGCAGGAATCGGCCGGGAGGGGGGGAAAAACTGTTTTTT. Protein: CASRNRPGGGEKLFF.

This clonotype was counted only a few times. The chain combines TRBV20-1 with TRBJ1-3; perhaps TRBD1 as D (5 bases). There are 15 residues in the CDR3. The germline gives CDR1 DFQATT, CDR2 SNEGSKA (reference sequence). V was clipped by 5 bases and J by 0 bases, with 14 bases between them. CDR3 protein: CSAGRGPSSGNTIYF. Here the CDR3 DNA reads TGCAGTGCTGGGAGGGGCCCTAGCTCTGGAAACACCATATATTTT.

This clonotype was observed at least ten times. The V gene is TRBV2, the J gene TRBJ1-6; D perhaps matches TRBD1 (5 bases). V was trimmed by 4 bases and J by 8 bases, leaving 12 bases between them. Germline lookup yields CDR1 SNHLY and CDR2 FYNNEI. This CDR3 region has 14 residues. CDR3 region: CASSVTGADSPLHF. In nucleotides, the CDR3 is TGTGCCAGCAGTGTAACCGGGGCCGATTCACCCCTCCACTTT.

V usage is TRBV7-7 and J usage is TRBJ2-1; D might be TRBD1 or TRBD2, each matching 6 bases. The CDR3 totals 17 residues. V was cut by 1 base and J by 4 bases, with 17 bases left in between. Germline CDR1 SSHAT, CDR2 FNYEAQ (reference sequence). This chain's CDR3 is CASSLELEGGKYNEQFF. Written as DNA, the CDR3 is TGTGCCAGCAGCTTAGAGTTGGAGGGGGGAAAGTACAATGAGCAGTTCTTC.

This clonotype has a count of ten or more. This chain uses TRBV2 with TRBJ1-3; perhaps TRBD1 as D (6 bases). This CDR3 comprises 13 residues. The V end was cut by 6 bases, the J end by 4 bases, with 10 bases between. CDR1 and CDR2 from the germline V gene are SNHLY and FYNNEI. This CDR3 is CASSRDNGNTIYF. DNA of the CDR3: TGTGCCAGCAGCCGGGACAACGGAAACACCATATATTTT.

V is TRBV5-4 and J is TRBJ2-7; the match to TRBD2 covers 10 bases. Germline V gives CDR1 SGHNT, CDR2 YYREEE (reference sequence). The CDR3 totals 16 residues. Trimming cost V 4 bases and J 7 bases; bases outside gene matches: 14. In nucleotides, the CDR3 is TGTGCCAGCAGCGAAGCTAGCGGGAGAAAGTTGGATGAGCAGTACTTC. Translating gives CASSEASGRKLDEQYF.

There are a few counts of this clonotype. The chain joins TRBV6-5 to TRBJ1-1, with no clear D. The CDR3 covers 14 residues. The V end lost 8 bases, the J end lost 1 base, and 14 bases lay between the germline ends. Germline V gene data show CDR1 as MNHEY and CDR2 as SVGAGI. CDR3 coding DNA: TGTGCCAGCCGGTCATGGGTGGGGAACACTGAAGCTTTCTTT. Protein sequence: CASRSWVGNTEAFF.

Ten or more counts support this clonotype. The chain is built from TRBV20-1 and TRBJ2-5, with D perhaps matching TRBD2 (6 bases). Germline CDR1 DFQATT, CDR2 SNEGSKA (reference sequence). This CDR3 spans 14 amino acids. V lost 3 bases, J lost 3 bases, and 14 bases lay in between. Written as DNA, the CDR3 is TGCAGTGCTAGCGGGAGATTGCGGGAAGAGACCCAGTACTTC. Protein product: CSASGRLREETQYF.

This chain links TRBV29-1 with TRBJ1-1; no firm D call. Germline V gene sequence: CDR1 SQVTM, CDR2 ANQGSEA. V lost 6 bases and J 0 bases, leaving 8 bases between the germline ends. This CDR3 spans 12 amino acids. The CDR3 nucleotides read TGCAGCGTCGGATTATTGAACACTGAAGCTTTCTTT. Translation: CSVGLLNTEAFF.

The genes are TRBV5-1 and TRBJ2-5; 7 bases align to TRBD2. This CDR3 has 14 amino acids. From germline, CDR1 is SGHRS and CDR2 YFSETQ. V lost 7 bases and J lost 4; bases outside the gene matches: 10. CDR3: CASFRREGRETQYF. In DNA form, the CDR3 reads TGCGCCAGCTTTCGGAGGGAGGGTCGAGAGACCCAGTACTTC.

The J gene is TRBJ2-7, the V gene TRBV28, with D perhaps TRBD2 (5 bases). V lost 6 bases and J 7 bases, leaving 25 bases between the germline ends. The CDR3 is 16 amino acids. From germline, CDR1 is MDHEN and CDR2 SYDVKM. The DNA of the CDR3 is TGTGCCAGCAGAAAACACGGTCTAGCATCCCCCGGTGAGCAGTACTTC. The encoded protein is CASRKHGLASPGEQYF.

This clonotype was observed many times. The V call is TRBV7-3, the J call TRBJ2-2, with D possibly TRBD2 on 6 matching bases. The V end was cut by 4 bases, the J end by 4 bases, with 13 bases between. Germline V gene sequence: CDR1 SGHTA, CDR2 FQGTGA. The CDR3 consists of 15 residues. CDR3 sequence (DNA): TGTGCCAGCAGCTCGGTGGAGGGAGTCACCGGGGAGCTGTTTTTT. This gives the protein CASSSVEGVTGELFF.

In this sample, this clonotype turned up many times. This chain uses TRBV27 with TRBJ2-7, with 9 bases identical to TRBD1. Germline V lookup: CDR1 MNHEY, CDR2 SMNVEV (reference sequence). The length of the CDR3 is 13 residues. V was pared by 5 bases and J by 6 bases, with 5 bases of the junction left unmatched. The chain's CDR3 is CASSPGQGSEQYF. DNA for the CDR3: TGTGCCAGCAGTCCTGGACAGGGGAGCGAGCAGTACTTC.